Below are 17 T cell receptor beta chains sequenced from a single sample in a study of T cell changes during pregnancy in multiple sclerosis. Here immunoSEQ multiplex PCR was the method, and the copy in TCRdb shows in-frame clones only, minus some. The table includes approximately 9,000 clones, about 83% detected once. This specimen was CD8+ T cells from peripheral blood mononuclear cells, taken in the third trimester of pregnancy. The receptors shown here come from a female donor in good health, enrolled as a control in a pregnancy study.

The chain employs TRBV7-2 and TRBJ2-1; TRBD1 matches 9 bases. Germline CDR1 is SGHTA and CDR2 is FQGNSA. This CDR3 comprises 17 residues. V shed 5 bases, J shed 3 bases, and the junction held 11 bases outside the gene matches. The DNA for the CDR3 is TGTGCCAGCAGCCTCTATCAGGCGGGACAGGGCTACAATGAGCAGTTCTTC. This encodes CASSLYQAGQGYNEQFF.

The CDR3 nucleotides read TGTGCCAGCAGTTCGTTTTCCGGGACTAGCGGGTACGAGCAGTACTTC. Translated: CASSSFSGTSGYEQYF. The chain employs TRBV6-5 and TRBJ2-7; the match to TRBD2 covers 12 bases. CDR3 size: 16 residues. V shed 4 bases, J shed 4 bases, and the junction held 8 bases outside the gene matches. Germline values: CDR1 MNHEY, CDR2 SVGAGI.

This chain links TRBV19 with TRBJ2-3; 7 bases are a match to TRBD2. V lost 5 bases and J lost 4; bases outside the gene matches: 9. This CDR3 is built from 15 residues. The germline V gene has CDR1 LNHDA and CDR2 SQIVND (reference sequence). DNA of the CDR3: TGTGCCAGTAGTGCTGGACTAGACGGGGCAGATACGCAGTATTTT. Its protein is CASSAGLDGADTQYF. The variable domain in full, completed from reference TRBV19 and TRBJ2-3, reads DGGITQSPKYLFRKEGQNVTLSCEQNLNHDAMYWYRQDPGQGLRLIYYSQIVNDFQKGDIAEGYSVSREKKESFPLTVTSAQKNPTAFYLCASSAGLDGADTQYFGPGTRLTVL.

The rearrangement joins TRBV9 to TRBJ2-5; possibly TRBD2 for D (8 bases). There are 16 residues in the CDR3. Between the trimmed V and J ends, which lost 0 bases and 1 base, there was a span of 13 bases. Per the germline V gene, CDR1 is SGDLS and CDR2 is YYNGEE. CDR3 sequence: CASSVEGAGGQETQYF. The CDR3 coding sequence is TGTGCCAGCAGCGTAGAGGGGGCGGGGGGCCAAGAGACCCAGTACTTC.

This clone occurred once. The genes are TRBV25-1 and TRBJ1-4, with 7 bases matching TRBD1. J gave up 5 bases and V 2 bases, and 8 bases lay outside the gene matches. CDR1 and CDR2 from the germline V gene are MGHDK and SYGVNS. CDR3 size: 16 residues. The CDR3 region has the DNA TGTGCCAGCAGTGAACGACAGGGCTTCGGGAATGAAAAACTGTTTTTT. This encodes CASSERQGFGNEKLFF.

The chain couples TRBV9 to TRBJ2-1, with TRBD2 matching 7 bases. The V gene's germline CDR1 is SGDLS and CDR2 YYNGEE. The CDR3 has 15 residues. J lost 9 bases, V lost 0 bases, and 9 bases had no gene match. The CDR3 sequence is CASSVGSRENSEQFF. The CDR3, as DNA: TGTGCCAGCAGCGTAGGATCGCGGGAGAACTCTGAGCAGTTCTTC.

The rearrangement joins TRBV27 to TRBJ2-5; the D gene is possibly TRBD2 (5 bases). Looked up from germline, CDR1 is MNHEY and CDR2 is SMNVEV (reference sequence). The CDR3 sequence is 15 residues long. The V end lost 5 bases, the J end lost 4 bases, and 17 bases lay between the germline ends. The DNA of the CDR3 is TGTGCCAGCAGTACGCACAGTGGACTGCGAGAGACCCAGTACTTC. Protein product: CASSTHSGLRETQYF.

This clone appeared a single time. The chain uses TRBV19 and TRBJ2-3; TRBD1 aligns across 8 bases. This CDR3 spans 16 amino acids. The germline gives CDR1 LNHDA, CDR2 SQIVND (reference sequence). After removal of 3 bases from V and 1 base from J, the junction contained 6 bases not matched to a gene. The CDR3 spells CASSIQGAHGTDTQYF. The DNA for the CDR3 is TGTGCCAGTAGTATCCAGGGGGCCCACGGCACAGATACGCAGTATTTT.

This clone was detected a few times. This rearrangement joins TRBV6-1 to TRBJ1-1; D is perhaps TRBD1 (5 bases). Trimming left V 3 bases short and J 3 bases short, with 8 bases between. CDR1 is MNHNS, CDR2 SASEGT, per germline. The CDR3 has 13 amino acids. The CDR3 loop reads CASSDREYTEAFF. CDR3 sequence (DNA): TGTGCCAGCAGTGACAGGGAATACACTGAAGCTTTCTTT.

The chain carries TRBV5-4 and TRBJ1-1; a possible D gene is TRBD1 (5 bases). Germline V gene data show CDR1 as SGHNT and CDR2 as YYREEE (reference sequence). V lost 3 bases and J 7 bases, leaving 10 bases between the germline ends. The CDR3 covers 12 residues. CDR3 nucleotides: TGTGCCAGCAGCTGGGGGGGTGGTGAAGCTTTCTTT. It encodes CASSWGGGEAFF.

Written as DNA, the CDR3 is TGCGCCAGCAGCGGCTTAGCGGGAGAAACCCCTAGCACAGATACGCAGTATTTT. This codes for CASSGLAGETPSTDTQYF. The V gene is TRBV5-1, the J gene TRBJ2-3, with 9 bases lining up with TRBD2. Unmatched junction bases numbered 12, after V lost 4 bases and J lost 0 bases. The CDR3 loop spans 18 amino acids. CDR1 is SGHRS, CDR2 YFSETQ, per germline. The full variable domain, its missing parts supplied by reference TRBV5-1 and TRBJ2-3, is KAGVTQTPRYLIKTRGQQVTLSCSPISGHRSVSWYQQTPGQGLQFLFEYFSETQRNKGNFPGRFSGRQFSNSRSEMNVSTLELGDSALYLCASSGLAGETPSTDTQYFGPGTRLTVL.

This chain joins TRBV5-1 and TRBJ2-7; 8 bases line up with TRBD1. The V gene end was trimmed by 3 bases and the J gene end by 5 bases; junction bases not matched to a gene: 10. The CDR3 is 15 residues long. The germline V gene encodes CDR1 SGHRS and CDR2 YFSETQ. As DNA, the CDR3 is TGCGCCAGCAGCTCCGACAGGGGACCCAGCAACGAGCAGTACTTC. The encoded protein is CASSSDRGPSNEQYF.

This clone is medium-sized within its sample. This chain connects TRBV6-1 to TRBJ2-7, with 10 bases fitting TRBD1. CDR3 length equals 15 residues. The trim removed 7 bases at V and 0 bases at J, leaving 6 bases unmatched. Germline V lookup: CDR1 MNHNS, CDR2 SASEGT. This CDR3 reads CASTGQGGSSYEQYF. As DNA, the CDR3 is TGTGCCAGCACTGGACAGGGGGGTAGCTCCTACGAGCAGTACTTC.

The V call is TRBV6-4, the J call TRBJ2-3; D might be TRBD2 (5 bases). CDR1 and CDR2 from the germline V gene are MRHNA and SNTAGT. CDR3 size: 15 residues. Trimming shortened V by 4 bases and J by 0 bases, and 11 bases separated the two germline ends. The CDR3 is CASSGRADSTDTQYF. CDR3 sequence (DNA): TGTGCCAGCAGTGGGCGGGCGGACAGCACAGATACGCAGTATTTT.

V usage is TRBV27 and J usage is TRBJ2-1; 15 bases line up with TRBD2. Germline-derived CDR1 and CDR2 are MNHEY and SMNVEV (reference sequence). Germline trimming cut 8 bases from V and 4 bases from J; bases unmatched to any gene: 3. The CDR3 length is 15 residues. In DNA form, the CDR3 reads TGTGCCAGCGGGACTAGCGGGAGGAAATACAATGAGCAGTTCTTC. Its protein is CASGTSGRKYNEQFF.

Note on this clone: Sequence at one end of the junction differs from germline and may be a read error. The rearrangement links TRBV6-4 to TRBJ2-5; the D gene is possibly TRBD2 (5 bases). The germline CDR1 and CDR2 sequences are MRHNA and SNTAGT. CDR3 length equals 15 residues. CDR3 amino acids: CANSPTTEGGETQYF. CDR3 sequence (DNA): TGTGCCAACAGTCCTACAACAGAAGGCGGGGAGACCCAGTACTTC.

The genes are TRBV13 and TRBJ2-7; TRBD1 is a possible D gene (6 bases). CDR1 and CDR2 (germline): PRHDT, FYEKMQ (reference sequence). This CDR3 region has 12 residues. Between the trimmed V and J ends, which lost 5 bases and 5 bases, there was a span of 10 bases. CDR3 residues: CASSVTGHEQYF. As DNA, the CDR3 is TGTGCCAGCAGCGTGACAGGCCACGAGCAGTACTTC.